This TCR beta chain was sequenced for a study of somatic mutations in cytotoxic T cells in rheumatoid arthritis. V was pared by 0 bases and J by 0 bases, with 6 bases between. The CDR3 totals 15 residues. Germline CDR1 and CDR2: LNHNV and YYDKDF (reference sequence). Isolation of the CD4+ and CD8+ populations was accomplished via positive magnetic bead selection, with purity assessed by flow cytometry. In the original processing: Expanded CD8+ clones from patients, those larger than 1%, seldom had a match among published virus-specific TCRB sequences. Assay: immunoSEQ multiplex PCR; the TCRdb copy retains only in-frame clones and omits some. The D gene and trimming were derived from the DNA, and the V and J assignments and clone size from that table. This sample carries about 8,200 clones, 70% to 80% of them seen once, and the ten largest clones take around two fifths.

V gene TRBV15 combines with J gene TRBJ1-3; D ambiguous. Source material: CD8+ T cells sorted from blood. The clonotype originates from an adult with rheumatoid arthritis. The CDR3 DNA reads as TGTGCCACCAGCAGAGAACAGACCTCTGGAAACACCATATATTTT. Its translation: CATSREQTSGNTIYF.